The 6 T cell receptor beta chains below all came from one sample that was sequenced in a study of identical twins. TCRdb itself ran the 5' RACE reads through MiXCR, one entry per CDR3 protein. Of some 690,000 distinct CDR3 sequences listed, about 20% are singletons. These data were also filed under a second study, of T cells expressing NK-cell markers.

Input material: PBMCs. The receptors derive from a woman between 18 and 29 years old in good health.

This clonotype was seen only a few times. CDR3 bases: TGTGCCAGCAGTTTACCGCTAGAGAGCACAGATACGCAGTATTTT. Protein: CASSLPLESTDTQYF. The chain links TRBV12-3 or TRBV12-4 to TRBJ2-3; no firm D call. The CDR3 covers 15 residues. The V end was cut by 2 bases, the J end by 0 bases, with 9 bases between.

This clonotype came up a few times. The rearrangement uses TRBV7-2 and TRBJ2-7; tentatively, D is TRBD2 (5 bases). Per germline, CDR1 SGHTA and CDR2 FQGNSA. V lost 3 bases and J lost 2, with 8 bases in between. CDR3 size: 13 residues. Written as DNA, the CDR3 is TGTGCCAGCAGCTTGGACTTTACCTACGAGCAGTACTTC. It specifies CASSLDFTYEQYF. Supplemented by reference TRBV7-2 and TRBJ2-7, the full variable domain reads GAGVSQSPSNKVTEKGKDVELRCDPISGHTALYWYRQSLGQGLEFLIYFQGNSAPDKSGLPSDRFSAERTGGSVSTLTIQRTQQEDSAVYLCASSLDFTYEQYFGPGTRLTVT.

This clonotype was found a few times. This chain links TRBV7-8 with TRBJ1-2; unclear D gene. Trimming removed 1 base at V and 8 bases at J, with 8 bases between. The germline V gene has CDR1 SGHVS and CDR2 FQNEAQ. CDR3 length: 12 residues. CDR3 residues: CASSLGSAGYTF. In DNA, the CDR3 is TGTGCCAGCAGCTTAGGGTCGGCGGGCTACACCTTC. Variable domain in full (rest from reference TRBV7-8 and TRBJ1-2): GAGVSQSPRYKVAKRGQDVALRCDPISGHVSLFWYQQALGQGPEFLTYFQNEAQLDKSGLPSDRFFAERPEGSVSTLKIQRTQQEDSAVYLCASSLGSAGYTFGSGTRLTVV.

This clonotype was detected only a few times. In nucleotides, the CDR3 is TGTGCCAGCAGCCATATAGGGACCTCTTACAATGAGCAGTTCTTC. As protein: CASSHIGTSYNEQFF. This rearrangement joins TRBV14 to TRBJ2-1; perhaps D is TRBD1 or TRBD2 (5 bases each). Germline CDR1 reads SGHDN; CDR2 reads FVKESK. Trimming shortened V by 3 bases and J by 4 bases, and 13 bases separated the two germline ends. The CDR3 runs to 15 residues.

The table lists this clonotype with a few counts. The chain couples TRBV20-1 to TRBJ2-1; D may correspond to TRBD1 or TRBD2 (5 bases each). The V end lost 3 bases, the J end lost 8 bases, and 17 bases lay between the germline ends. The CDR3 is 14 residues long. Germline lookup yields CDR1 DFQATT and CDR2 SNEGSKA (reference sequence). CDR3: CSASAGTIGDEQFF. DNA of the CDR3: TGCAGTGCTAGCGCCGGGACCATAGGCGATGAGCAGTTCTTC.

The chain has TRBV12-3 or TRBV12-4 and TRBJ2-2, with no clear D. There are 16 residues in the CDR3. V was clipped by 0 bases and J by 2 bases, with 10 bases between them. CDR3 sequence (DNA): TGTGCCAGCAGTTTAGCTCACGGGCCCAACACCGGGGAGCTGTTTTTT. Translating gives CASSLAHGPNTGELFF.